The source of this T cell receptor beta chain is a study of yellow fever vaccine responses in identical twins. The length of the CDR3 is 13 residues. CDR1 is LNHNV and CDR2 is YYDKDF in the germline V gene (reference sequence). In the case of this clonotype: One end of the junction is discordant with germline, which a read error may explain.

TCRdb recomputed calls from the RT-PCR reads with MiXCR, one row per CDR3 protein. The repertoire consists of 2,500 or so distinct CDR3 sequences, with roughly 80% occurring once and the leading ten covering roughly 2.7%. This material consisted of T cells from blood (PBMCs), unsorted or a sorted subset (not recorded which), taken before or after yellow fever vaccination (not recorded which). The rearrangement joins TRBV15 to TRBJ1-1; no firm D call. The TCR originated in a young woman who received the yellow fever vaccine. CDR3 sequence (DNA): TGTGCCACCAGCAGACAGGTGAACGCTGAAGCTTTCTTT. This codes for CATSRQVNAEAFF.